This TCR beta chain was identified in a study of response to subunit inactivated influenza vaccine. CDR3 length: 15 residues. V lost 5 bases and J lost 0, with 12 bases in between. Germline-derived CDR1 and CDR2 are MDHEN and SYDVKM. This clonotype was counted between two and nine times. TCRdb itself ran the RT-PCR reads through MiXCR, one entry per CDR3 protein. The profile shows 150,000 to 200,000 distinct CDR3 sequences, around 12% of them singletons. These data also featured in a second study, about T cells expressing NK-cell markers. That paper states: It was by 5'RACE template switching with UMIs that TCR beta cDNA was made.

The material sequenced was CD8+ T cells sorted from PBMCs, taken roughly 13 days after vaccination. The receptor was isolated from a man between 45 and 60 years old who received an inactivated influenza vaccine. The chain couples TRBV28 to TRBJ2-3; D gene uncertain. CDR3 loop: CASSTISGSTDTQYF. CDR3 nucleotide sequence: TGTGCCAGCAGTACCATTTCGGGCAGCACAGATACGCAGTATTTT.